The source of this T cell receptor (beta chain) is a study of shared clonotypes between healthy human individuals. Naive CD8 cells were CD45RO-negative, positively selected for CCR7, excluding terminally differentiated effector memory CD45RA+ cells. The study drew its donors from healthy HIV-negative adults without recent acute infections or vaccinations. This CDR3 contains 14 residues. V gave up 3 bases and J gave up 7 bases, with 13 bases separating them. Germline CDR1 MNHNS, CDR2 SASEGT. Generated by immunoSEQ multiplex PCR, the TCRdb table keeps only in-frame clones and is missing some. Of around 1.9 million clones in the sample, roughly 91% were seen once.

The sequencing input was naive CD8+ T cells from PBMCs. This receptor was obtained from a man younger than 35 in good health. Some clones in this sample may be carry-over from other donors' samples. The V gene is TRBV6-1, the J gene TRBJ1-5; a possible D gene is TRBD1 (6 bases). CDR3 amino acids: CASSDWGAVQPQHF. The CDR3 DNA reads TGTGCCAGCAGTGATTGGGGGGCAGTACAGCCCCAGCATTTT.